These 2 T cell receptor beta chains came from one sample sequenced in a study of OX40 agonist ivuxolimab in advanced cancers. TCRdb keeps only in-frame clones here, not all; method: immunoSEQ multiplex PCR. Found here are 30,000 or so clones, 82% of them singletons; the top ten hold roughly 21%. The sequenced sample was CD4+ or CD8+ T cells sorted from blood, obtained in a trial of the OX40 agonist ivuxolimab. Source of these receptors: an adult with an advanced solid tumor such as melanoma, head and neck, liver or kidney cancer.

DNA for the CDR3: TGTGCCACAGGGGGCCAGGAGACCCAGTACTTC. Its protein product is CATGGQETQYF. This chain links TRBV28 with TRBJ2-5, with TRBD1 identical over 8 bases. CDR3 length: 11 residues. Per germline, CDR1 MDHEN and CDR2 SYDVKM. With V trimmed by 10 bases and J by 5 bases, 3 bases remained unmatched.

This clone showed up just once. The CDR3 DNA is TGTGCCACCAGCAGAGGGACAGGGGGCCCACAAGAGACCCAGTACTTC. Protein product: CATSRGTGGPQETQYF. V and J are TRBV15 and TRBJ2-5; TRBD1 matches at 11 bases. This CDR3 is built from 16 residues. CDR1 and CDR2 (germline): LNHNV, YYDKDF (reference sequence). J gave up 2 bases and V 1 base, and 3 bases lay outside the gene matches.